These 10 T cell receptor beta chains came from one sample sequenced in a study of T cells after yellow fever vaccination. TCRdb re-analysed the 5' RACE reads in MiXCR, keeping a single row per CDR3 protein. The profile shows under 70,000 distinct CDR3 sequences, roughly 6.9% of them singletons. Sample: CD8+ T cells sorted from PBMCs, taken on the day of the first yellow fever vaccination. The receptors stem from a man between 18 and 35 years old who received the YFV17D yellow fever vaccine.

V and J are TRBV20-1 and TRBJ2-5, with 7 bases fitting TRBD2. V was pared by 3 bases and J by 1 base, with 11 bases of the junction left unmatched. Germline V gives CDR1 DFQATT, CDR2 SNEGSKA (reference sequence). CDR3 length equals 16 residues. CDR3 amino acids: CSARLPPGGVQETQYF. In DNA form, the CDR3 reads TGCAGTGCTAGGCTCCCCCCGGGGGGTGTCCAAGAGACCCAGTACTTC.

J is TRBJ2-7 and V is TRBV7-6; D call uncertain. Trimming removed 1 base from V and 0 bases from J, with 4 bases in between. CDR1 and CDR2 (germline): SGHVS, FNYEAQ. The CDR3 length is 13 residues. The CDR3 reads CASSLGASYEQYV. The CDR3 DNA sequence: TGTGCCAGCAGCTTAGGGGCCTCCTACGAGCAGTACGTC.

This clonotype was observed a few times. The chain couples TRBV6-5 to TRBJ2-7; TRBD1 matches 8 bases. CDR3 length: 13 residues. Germline V CDR1 and CDR2: MNHEY, SVGAGI. The trim removed 2 bases at V and 3 bases at J, leaving 0 bases unmatched. In DNA form, the CDR3 reads TGTGCCAGCAGTTACGGGACAGGCTACGAGCAGTACTTC. This gives the protein CASSYGTGYEQYF.

This clonotype was counted many times. The rearrangement uses TRBV29-1 and TRBJ2-1; tentative D call: TRBD1 (5 bases). Trimming removed 4 bases from V and 8 bases from J, with 12 bases in between. Germline CDR1 reads SQVTM; CDR2 reads ANQGSEA. The CDR3 extends over 12 amino acids. The CDR3 DNA reads TGCAGCGTTGCAGGGTATGGCGATGAGCAGTTCTTC. Its translation: CSVAGYGDEQFF.

The chain recombines TRBV12-3 or TRBV12-4 with TRBJ2-3; 7 bases match TRBD1. V dropped 10 bases and J dropped 4; count of bases not matched to a gene: 5. This CDR3 is built from 12 residues. For the CDR3, the DNA is TGTGCCATACAGGGGTTCTCAGATACGCAGTATTTT. Its translation: CAIQGFSDTQYF.

This clonotype was counted many times. The chain is built from TRBV7-6 and TRBJ1-1, with a possible D match to TRBD1 (5 bases). Trimming removed 7 bases at V and 6 bases at J, with 15 bases between. The CDR3 has 13 residues. Germline V gene sequence: CDR1 SGHVS, CDR2 FNYEAQ. CDR3 DNA sequence: TGTGCCAGCAATCAGGGAGAAGGGGCTGAAGCTTTCTTT. Its protein product is CASNQGEGAEAFF. The entire variable domain, with the rest obtained from reference TRBV7-6 and TRBJ1-1, is as follows: GAGVSQSPRYKVTKRGQDVALRCDPISGHVSLYWYRQALGQGPEFLTYFNYEAQQDKSGLPNDRFSAERPEGSISTLTIQRTEQRDSAMYRCASNQGEGAEAFFGQGTRLTVV.

The genes are TRBV3-1 and TRBJ2-2; weak D call: TRBD2 (5 bases). Trimming took off 3 bases at V and 10 bases at J, with 15 bases between the two ends. Germline V CDR1 and CDR2: LGHDT, YNNKEL (reference sequence). This CDR3 contains 14 residues. CDR3 coding DNA: TGTGCCAGCAGCCACGTGGGGAGTAAACAGGAGCTGTTTTTT. Residues: CASSHVGSKQELFF.

This clonotype was recorded many times. The CDR3 DNA reads as TGTGCCAGCACCTCAGTAGTAGCGGGGGGCCGAACGCAGTATTTT. Translation gives CASTSVVAGGRTQYF. The rearrangement uses TRBV3-1 and TRBJ2-3; 10 bases line up with TRBD2. The V and J ends lost 7 bases and 9 bases, in that order; junction bases with no gene match: 13. The CDR3 contains 15 residues. Germline V gene lookup returns CDR1 LGHDT and CDR2 YNNKEL (reference sequence).

CDR3 nucleotide sequence: TGCGCCAGCAGCCAACGGACAGGGGTCAACTATGGCTACACCTTC. Its protein is CASSQRTGVNYGYTF. The rearrangement uses TRBV4-1 and TRBJ1-2, with 9 bases fitting TRBD1. From germline, CDR1 is MGHRA and CDR2 YSYEKL. The J segment lost 2 bases and the V segment lost 2 bases, leaving 3 bases of the junction unmatched. The length of the CDR3 is 15 residues.

The V call is TRBV5-1, the J call TRBJ1-5; tentatively, D is TRBD1 (5 bases). Trimming cost V 4 bases and J 5 bases, with 10 bases left between them. The CDR3 has 13 residues. Germline assignment: CDR1 SGHRS and CDR2 YFSETQ. In DNA, the CDR3 is TGCGCCAGCAGCGAATCAGGGCATCAGCCCCAGCATTTT. As protein: CASSESGHQPQHF. Based on the CDR3 plus reference TRBV5-1 and TRBJ1-5, the full variable domain is KAGVTQTPRYLIKTRGQQVTLSCSPISGHRSVSWYQQTPGQGLQFLFEYFSETQRNKGNFPGRFSGRQFSNSRSEMNVSTLELGDSALYLCASSESGHQPQHFGDGTRLSIL.